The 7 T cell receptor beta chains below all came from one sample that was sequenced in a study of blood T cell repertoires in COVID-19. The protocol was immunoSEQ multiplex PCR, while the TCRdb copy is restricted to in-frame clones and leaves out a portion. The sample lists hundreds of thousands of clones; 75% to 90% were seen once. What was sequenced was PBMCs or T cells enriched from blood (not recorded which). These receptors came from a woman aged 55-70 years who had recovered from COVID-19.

CDR3 DNA: TGTGCCAGCAGCCCGAGTGGTGAGGGAGTCGGGAATTCACCCCTCCACTTT. As protein: CASSPSGEGVGNSPLHF. The gene calls are TRBV11-2 and TRBJ1-6; D is ambiguous. Germline loops: CDR1 SGHAT, CDR2 FQNNGV. The V end lost 5 bases, the J end lost 7 bases, and 21 bases lay between the germline ends. This CDR3 has 17 amino acids.

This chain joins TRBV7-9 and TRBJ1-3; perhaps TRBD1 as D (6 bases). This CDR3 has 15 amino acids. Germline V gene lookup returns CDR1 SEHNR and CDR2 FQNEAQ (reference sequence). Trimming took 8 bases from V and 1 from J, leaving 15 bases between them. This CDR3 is CASAYGQISGNTIYF. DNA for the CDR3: TGTGCCAGCGCCTACGGACAGATTTCTGGAAACACCATATATTTT.

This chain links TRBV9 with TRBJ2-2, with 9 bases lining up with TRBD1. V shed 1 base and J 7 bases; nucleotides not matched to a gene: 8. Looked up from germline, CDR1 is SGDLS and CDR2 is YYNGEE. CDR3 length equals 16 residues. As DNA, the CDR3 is TGTGCCAGCAGCGTATTAGGGACAGGGTCGTTCGGGGAGCTGTTTTTT. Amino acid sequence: CASSVLGTGSFGELFF.

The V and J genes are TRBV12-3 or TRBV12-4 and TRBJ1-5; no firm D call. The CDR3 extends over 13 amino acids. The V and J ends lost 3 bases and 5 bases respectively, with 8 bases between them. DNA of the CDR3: TGTGCCAGCAGTTTCGTACAGTATCAGCCCCAGCATTTT. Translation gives CASSFVQYQPQHF.

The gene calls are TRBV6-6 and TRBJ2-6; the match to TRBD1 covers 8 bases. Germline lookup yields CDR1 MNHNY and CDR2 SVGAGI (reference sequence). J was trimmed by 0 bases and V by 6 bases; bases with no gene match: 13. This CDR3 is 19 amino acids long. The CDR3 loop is CASSFSGQEFFSGANVLTF. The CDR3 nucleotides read TGTGCCAGCAGCTTTTCGGGACAGGAGTTTTTCTCTGGGGCCAACGTCCTGACTTTC.

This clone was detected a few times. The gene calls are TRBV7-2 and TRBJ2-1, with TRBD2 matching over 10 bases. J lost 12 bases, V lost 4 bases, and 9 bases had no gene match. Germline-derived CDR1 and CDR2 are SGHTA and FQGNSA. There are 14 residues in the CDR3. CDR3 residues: CASSSLSGGAGQFF. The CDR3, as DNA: TGTGCCAGCAGCTCCCTAAGCGGGGGGGCGGGGCAGTTCTTC.

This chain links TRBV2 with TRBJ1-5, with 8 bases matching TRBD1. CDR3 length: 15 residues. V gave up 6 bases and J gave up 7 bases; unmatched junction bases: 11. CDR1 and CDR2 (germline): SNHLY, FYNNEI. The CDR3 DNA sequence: TGTGCCAGCAGAAAAAGGACAGGGTTGGAGCAGCCCCAGCATTTT. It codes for CASRKRTGLEQPQHF. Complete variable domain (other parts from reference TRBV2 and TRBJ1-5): EPEVTQTPSHQVTQMGQEVILRCVPISNHLYFYWYRQILGQKVEFLVSFYNNEISEKSEIFDDQFSVERPDGSNFTLKIRSTKLEDSAMYFCASRKRTGLEQPQHFGDGTRLSIL.